These 12 T cell receptor beta chains came from one sample sequenced in a study of cytomegalovirus exposure and HLA in healthy donors. The PCR was carried out with 60 Vbeta primers and 13 Jbeta primers. The repertoire was sequenced with immunoSEQ multiplex PCR; TCRdb's copy has only in-frame clones and lacks some. The sample contains about 98,000 clones, around 72% of which appear only once. The specimen sequenced was PBMCs. The source is a male donor in good health and CMV-seronegative.

This clone was seen only a few times. The V gene is TRBV5-8, the J gene TRBJ2-7; D call uncertain. This CDR3 has 16 amino acids. The germline V gene has CDR1 SGHTS and CDR2 YDEGEE. V lost 0 bases, J lost 1 base, and 14 bases lay in between. The CDR3 coding sequence is TGTGCCAGCAGCTTGGTATCCACTGGTCTTTCCTACGAGCAGTACTTC. This encodes CASSLVSTGLSYEQYF.

The rearrangement uses TRBV6-5 and TRBJ1-1; D is uncertain. The V gene lost 2 bases and the J gene lost 5 bases, with 9 bases spanning the gap. Germline CDR1 is MNHEY and CDR2 is SVGAGI. The CDR3 sequence is 13 residues long. Written as DNA, the CDR3 is TGTGCCAGCAGTTACGAGGGTCGGACTGAAGCTTTCTTT. Protein product: CASSYEGRTEAFF.

The J gene is TRBJ1-3, the V gene TRBV5-1, with unresolved D. CDR3 length: 13 residues. Germline-derived CDR1 and CDR2 are SGHRS and YFSETQ. Trimming left V 0 bases short and J 9 bases short, with 10 bases between. CDR3 in DNA: TGCGCCAGCAGCTTGGACTATCGGGGCACCATATATTTT. It translates to CASSLDYRGTIYF.

The chain joins TRBV5-1 to TRBJ1-2; D might be TRBD1 (5 bases). The germline CDR1 and CDR2 sequences are SGHRS and YFSETQ. CDR3 length equals 13 residues. The V gene lost 1 base and the J gene lost 8 bases, with 12 bases spanning the gap. The chain's CDR3 is CASSLSGTQGYTF. In DNA, the CDR3 is TGCGCCAGCAGCTTGTCCGGGACTCAGGGCTACACCTTC.

This chain connects TRBV6-5 to TRBJ2-7, with a possible D match to TRBD1 (5 bases). CDR1 and CDR2 (germline): MNHEY, SVGAGI. Trimming took off 0 bases at V and 0 bases at J, with 9 bases between the two ends. The CDR3 is made up of 15 amino acids. The CDR3 reads CASSYSGASSYEQYF. The CDR3 DNA reads TGTGCCAGCAGTTACTCAGGGGCCAGCTCCTACGAGCAGTACTTC.

V is TRBV29-1 and J is TRBJ1-3, with D unclear. Germline V lookup: CDR1 SQVTM, CDR2 ANQGSEA. The ends were cut back, 7 bases at V and 4 bases at J, with 14 bases in the middle. CDR3 length: 13 residues. The CDR3: CSARDYGGNTIYF. The DNA of the CDR3 is TGCAGCGCTAGAGACTACGGAGGAAACACCATATATTTT.

CDR3 protein: CASSPRPTGRVNYGYTF. In DNA, the CDR3 is TGTGCCAGCAGCCCACGCCCGACAGGGCGAGTGAACTATGGCTACACCTTC. The rearrangement links TRBV9 to TRBJ1-2; TRBD1 matches 7 bases. CDR3 length: 17 residues. Germline CDR1 reads SGDLS; CDR2 reads YYNGEE. V shed 4 bases and J 2 bases; nucleotides not matched to a gene: 14.

This clone was seen a handful of times. V gene TRBV4-1 combines with J gene TRBJ2-7, with 10 bases fitting TRBD2. This CDR3 has 16 amino acids. From germline, CDR1 is MGHRA and CDR2 YSYEKL. The J segment lost 0 bases and the V segment lost 0 bases, leaving 2 bases of the junction unmatched. The CDR3 spells CASSQDPSGSSYEQYF. For the CDR3, the DNA is TGCGCCAGCAGCCAAGACCCTAGCGGGAGCTCCTACGAGCAGTACTTC.

The chain recombines TRBV27 with TRBJ1-1; possibly TRBD1 for D (6 bases). The CDR3 loop spans 13 amino acids. Germline CDR1 and CDR2: MNHEY and SMNVEV (reference sequence). V lost 6 bases and J 6 bases, leaving 14 bases between the germline ends. The CDR3 nucleotides are TGTGCCAGCAGCCTCGGACAGAGAGCTGAAGCTTTCTTT. This sequence encodes CASSLGQRAEAFF.

This clone has only a few counts. This chain connects TRBV19 to TRBJ1-5; D not certain. Germline assignment: CDR1 LNHDA and CDR2 SQIVND (reference sequence). The V end was cut by 1 base, the J end by 7 bases, with 14 bases between. CDR3 length equals 15 residues. For the CDR3, the DNA is TGTGCCAGTAGTATAGCTCTAGATACGTGGCAGCCCCAGCATTTT. Its protein is CASSIALDTWQPQHF.

The chain is built from TRBV28 and TRBJ1-2; D gene unclear. Germline V gene lookup returns CDR1 MDHEN and CDR2 SYDVKM. The CDR3 has 14 amino acids. The V end was cut by 6 bases, the J end by 2 bases, with 13 bases between. The CDR3 DNA sequence: TGTGCCAGCAGCTCCTCGGGAGAAAACTATGGCTACACCTTC. Translated: CASSSSGENYGYTF.

V is TRBV5-4 and J is TRBJ2-4, with TRBD2 identical over 13 bases. The CDR3 extends over 18 amino acids. With 4 bases clipped from V and 1 base from J, the junction kept 8 bases outside the gene matches. Germline V gives CDR1 SGHNT, CDR2 YYREEE (reference sequence). The CDR3 spells CASSPGTSGVWAKNIQYF. Here the CDR3 DNA reads TGTGCCAGCAGCCCCGGGACTAGCGGGGTTTGGGCCAAAAACATTCAGTACTTC.